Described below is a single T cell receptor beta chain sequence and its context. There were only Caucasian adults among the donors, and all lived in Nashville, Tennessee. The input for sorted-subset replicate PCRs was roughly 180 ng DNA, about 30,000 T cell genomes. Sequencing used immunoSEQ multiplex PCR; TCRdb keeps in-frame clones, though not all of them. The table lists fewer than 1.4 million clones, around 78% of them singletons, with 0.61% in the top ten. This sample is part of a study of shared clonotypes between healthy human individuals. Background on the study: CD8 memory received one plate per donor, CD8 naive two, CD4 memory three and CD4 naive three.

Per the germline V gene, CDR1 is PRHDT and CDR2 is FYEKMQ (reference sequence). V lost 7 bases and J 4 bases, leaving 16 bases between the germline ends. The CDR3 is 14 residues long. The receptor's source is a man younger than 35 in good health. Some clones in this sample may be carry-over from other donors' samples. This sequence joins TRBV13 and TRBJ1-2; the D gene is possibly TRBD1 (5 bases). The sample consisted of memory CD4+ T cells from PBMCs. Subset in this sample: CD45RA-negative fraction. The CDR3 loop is CASTWAVQGYGYTF. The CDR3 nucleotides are TGTGCCAGCACCTGGGCGGTCCAGGGCTATGGCTACACCTTC.